The rows below give T cell receptor beta chains drawn from one sample of a study of T cells in Graves' hyperthyroidism and ophthalmopathy. TCRdb itself ran the multiplex PCR reads through MiXCR, one entry per CDR3 protein. This sample has hundreds of thousands of distinct CDR3 sequences, with over 11% found just once. The sequenced sample was blood. All receptors derive from a woman aged 30 to 39 with Graves' hyperthyroidism. Both conserved end residues are part of each CDR3. The D gene is left open where the match is weak. A row's size may be missing; if present it is once, few, many or a size class.

>.|TRBV5-1|TRBJ2-2|.
TGCGCCAGCAGCTTGGTTGGACTCTCGACCGGGGAGCTGTTTTTT
CASSLVGLSTGELFF
>many|TRBV28|TRBJ2-4|TRBD2
TGTGCCAGCAGTTTACCTCCCGGACTAGCGCATTACATTCAGTACTTC
CASSLPPGLAHYIQYF
>.|TRBV5-5|TRBJ2-1|.
TGTGCCAGCAGCTGGGGCGGGTTGTCCTACTATGAGCAGTTCTTC
CASSWGGLSYYEQFF
>many|TRBV29-1|TRBJ2-3|.
TGCAGCGTTGAGGCCAGGGAGACAGATACGCAGTATTTT
CSVEARETDTQYF
>many|TRBV7-8|TRBJ1-1|.
TGTGCCAGCAGCTTAATGGGTGCTGAAGCTTTCTTT
CASSLMGAEAFF
>.|TRBV5-4|TRBJ2-2|TRBD2
TGTGCCAGCAGCCCAGTAGCGGGAGAGAACACCGGGGAGCTGTTTTTT
CASSPVAGENTGELFF
>many|TRBV3-1|TRBJ1-5|.
TGTGCCAGCAGCCAAGATCGCAGCCAGCCCCAGCATTTT
CASSQDRSQPQHF
>many|TRBV7-2|TRBJ1-1|.
TGTGCCAGCAGCTTAGCGTACGGGGAAGCTTTCTTT
CASSLAYGEAFF
>many|TRBV7-2|TRBJ2-1|.
TGTGCCAGCAGCTTAACGACTAGTCGGGGTAACAATGAGCAGTTCTTC
CASSLTTSRGNNEQFF
>many|TRBV7-2|TRBJ2-4|.
TGTGCCAGCAGCCCGTCTCAGGGCGGGAAAAACATTCAGTACTTC
CASSPSQGGKNIQYF
>few|TRBV7-6|TRBJ2-5|TRBD2
TGTGCCAGCAGCGGGGGACTAGCGAATATCATGCAAGAGACCCAGTACTTC
CASSGGLANIMQETQYF
>many|TRBV2|TRBJ1-5|.
TGTGCCAGCGACAGACAGTCCAATCAGCCCCAGCATTTT
CASDRQSNQPQHF
>few|TRBV4-1|TRBJ1-1|.
TGCGCCAGCAGCCGGGCCACATGGAACACTGAAGCTTTCTTT
CASSRATWNTEAFF
>.|TRBV20-1|TRBJ2-7|TRBD2
TGCAGCCGGGGGGGAAGCTCCTACGAGCAGTACTTC
CSRGGSSYEQYF
>many|TRBV28|TRBJ1-2|.
TGTGCCAGCAACCCGGGACGGCAAAACTATGGCTACACCTTC
CASNPGRQNYGYTF
>many|TRBV12-3/TRBV12-4|TRBJ2-7|TRBD2
TGTGCCAGCAGGGGGACTAGCGGGCCTAACTACGAGCAGTACTTC
CASRGTSGPNYEQYF
>many|TRBV12-3/TRBV12-4|TRBJ2-1|TRBD2
TGTGCCAGCAGTCCTTTAGCGGGAGGGCCTATGAATGAGCAGTTCTTC
CASSPLAGGPMNEQFF
>.|TRBV30|TRBJ2-1|TRBD2
TGTGCCATGGGAAGACTAGCGGATGAGCAGTTCTTC
CAMGRLADEQFF
>many|TRBV30|TRBJ1-5|.
TGTGCCTGGAGTGCAGGGGATCAGCCCCAGCATTTT
CAWSAGDQPQHF